Listed here is a single TCR beta chain. Antigen specificity is unknown. This record comes from a study of T-cell reconstitution after alpha-beta-depleted transplantation in children. General observations from the study: Expanded graft clones numbering several hundred reportedly gave rise to alpha-beta T cells about two months after transplant. Diversity and T-cell counts at one year after transplant derived mostly from new T cells. Several patients had high TCRbeta diversity at day 60; it came from surviving recipient T cells and thymic progenitors.

The V end lost 2 bases, the J end lost 3 bases, and 12 bases lay between the germline ends. The CDR3 is 14 amino acids. The germline V gene encodes CDR1 SGHRS and CDR2 YFSETQ. TCRbeta library preparation incorporated unique molecular identifiers. MiXCR, run by TCRdb on the PCR reads, gives a single entry per CDR3 protein. The data contain 500,000 or so distinct CDR3 sequences, 9.5% to 12% of them singletons. The origin of this receptor is a female patient aged 2 to 10 who had a stem cell transplant for aplastic anemia, so the T cells may come from the graft donor. The chain is built from TRBV5-1 and TRBJ2-7; D possibly corresponds to TRBD2 (5 bases). The material was PBMCs, mostly from graft donor cells, obtained 180 days after TCRalphabeta/CD19-depleted stem cell transplant. CDR3 bases: TGCGCCAGCAGCTTTCGCGGGTTCGACTACGAGCAGTACTTC. Protein sequence: CASSFRGFDYEQYF. Full variable domain (outside the CDR3, taken from reference TRBV5-1 and TRBJ2-7): KAGVTQTPRYLIKTRGQQVTLSCSPISGHRSVSWYQQTPGQGLQFLFEYFSETQRNKGNFPGRFSGRQFSNSRSEMNVSTLELGDSALYLCASSFRGFDYEQYFGPGTRLTVT.